This T cell receptor beta chain originates from a study of T cells in narcolepsy. Trimming cost V 3 bases and J 8 bases; bases outside gene matches: 7. This CDR3 is 15 amino acids long. Germline V gene lookup returns CDR1 LNHNV and CDR2 YYDKDF (reference sequence). Only in-frame clones appear in the TCRdb table, and some are missing; sequencing was by immunoSEQ multiplex PCR. The sample lists around 30,000 clones; 90% were seen once. The sequencing input was CD45RA- memory CD4+ T cells from PBMCs. This chain uses TRBV15 with TRBJ1-4, with 9 bases fitting TRBD1. The origin of this receptor is a human donor with narcolepsy. CDR3 DNA: TGTGCCACCAGCAGCCCACAGGGGGCGAGGGAAAAACTGTTTTTT. This translates into CATSSPQGAREKLFF.